Following are 28 T cell receptor beta chains from one sample sequenced in a study of cytomegalovirus exposure and HLA in healthy donors. Use of 60 Vbeta and 13 Jbeta primers characterized the PCR. TCRdb's table, derived via immunoSEQ multiplex PCR, lists solely in-frame clones and lacks some. There are fewer than 150,000 clones in the sample; roughly 80% occur only once, and about 5% lies in the top ten. The specimen sequenced was PBMCs. The source is a male donor in good health and CMV-seronegative.

On this clone: Distinct nucleotide sequences in the sample also encode this CDR3. The V call is TRBV5-1, the J call TRBJ1-3; D is ambiguous. This CDR3 is 14 amino acids long. Trimming pared 1 base from V and 0 bases from J, leaving 5 bases between. Per the germline V gene, CDR1 is SGHRS and CDR2 is YFSETQ. The CDR3 coding sequence is TGCGCCAGCAGCTTGAGCGGCTCTGGAAACACCATATATTTT. Amino acid sequence: CASSLSGSGNTIYF.

The J gene is TRBJ1-1, the V gene TRBV2; D is unclear. The V gene lost 2 bases and the J gene lost 2 bases, with 6 bases spanning the gap. This CDR3 region has 13 residues. Germline V gene sequence: CDR1 SNHLY, CDR2 FYNNEI. As DNA, the CDR3 is TGTGCCAGCAGTGAACAGTCCAACACTGAAGCTTTCTTT. Its protein product is CASSEQSNTEAFF.

The V call is TRBV29-1, the J call TRBJ1-1, with D tentatively TRBD1 (5 bases). Germline loops: CDR1 SQVTM, CDR2 ANQGSEA. The V end was cut by 8 bases, the J end by 1 base, with 11 bases between. CDR3 length: 12 amino acids. CDR3 loop: CSTREGNTEAFF. The CDR3 nucleotides are TGCAGCACCAGGGAAGGGAACACTGAAGCTTTCTTT.

This chain uses TRBV7-9 with TRBJ1-2; a weak D match, TRBD1 (6 bases). V lost 6 bases and J 6 bases, leaving 17 bases between the germline ends. The CDR3 totals 14 residues. CDR1 is SEHNR, CDR2 FQNEAQ, per germline (reference sequence). CDR3 amino acids: CASSPPDRPNGYTF. The CDR3 region has the DNA TGTGCCAGCAGTCCACCGGACAGACCTAATGGCTACACCTTC.

CDR3 amino acids: CASSSQGVNTGELFF. Written as DNA, the CDR3 is TGTGCCAGCAGCTCCCAGGGTGTCAACACCGGGGAGCTGTTTTTT. The chain recombines TRBV7-2 with TRBJ2-2; tentatively, D is TRBD1 (5 bases). CDR3 length equals 15 residues. Per the germline V gene, CDR1 is SGHTA and CDR2 is FQGNSA. The V and J ends lost 4 bases and 2 bases respectively, with 11 bases between them.

The chain uses TRBV7-2 and TRBJ2-1; 12 bases map to TRBD2. After removal of 5 bases from V and 9 bases from J, the junction contained 5 bases not matched to a gene. Germline CDR1 SGHTA, CDR2 FQGNSA. This CDR3 is built from 14 residues. The CDR3: CASSPSGGVGEQFF. CDR3 DNA sequence: TGTGCCAGCAGCCCTAGCGGGGGGGTGGGTGAGCAGTTCTTC.

V is TRBV6-1 and J is TRBJ1-2; D is unresolved. Trimming shortened V by 5 bases and J by 8 bases, and 18 bases separated the two germline ends. Germline V CDR1 and CDR2: MNHNS, SASEGT. The CDR3 extends over 14 amino acids. This CDR3 is CASSHQKEAGGYTF. The CDR3 nucleotides are TGTGCCAGCAGTCACCAAAAGGAGGCCGGGGGCTACACCTTC.

The chain uses TRBV5-1 and TRBJ2-1; D remains unclear. Germline V gene lookup returns CDR1 SGHRS and CDR2 YFSETQ. This CDR3 has 13 amino acids. The V end lost 3 bases, the J end lost 9 bases, and 13 bases lay between the germline ends. The CDR3 region is CASSSDTFSEQFF. CDR3 bases: TGCGCCAGCAGCTCAGATACGTTCAGTGAGCAGTTCTTC.

J is TRBJ2-3 and V is TRBV11-2; 15 positions match TRBD2. Trimming cost V 2 bases and J 2 bases; bases outside gene matches: 2. CDR3 length: 17 amino acids. CDR1 is SGHAT, CDR2 FQNNGV, per germline. CDR3 region: CASSLRTSGGVTDTQYF. CDR3 DNA: TGTGCCAGCAGCTTACGGACTAGCGGGGGGGTCACAGATACGCAGTATTTT.

CDR3 sequence (DNA): TGCGCCAGCAGCTGGACTAGCGGGGGGCACAATGAGCAGTTCTTC. This translates into CASSWTSGGHNEQFF. This rearrangement joins TRBV5-1 to TRBJ2-1; 14 bases align to TRBD2. The CDR3 has 15 residues. Germline V gives CDR1 SGHRS, CDR2 YFSETQ. V was pared by 3 bases and J by 5 bases, with 1 base of the junction left unmatched.

CDR3 sequence (DNA): TGTGCCAGCAGCTTCTCTAGCGCAGATACGCAGTATTTT. This encodes CASSFSSADTQYF. The chain employs TRBV7-9 and TRBJ2-3, with a weak D call TRBD2 (6 bases). Germline CDR1 reads SEHNR; CDR2 reads FQNEAQ (reference sequence). There are 13 residues in the CDR3. V was cut by 3 bases and J by 4 bases, with 8 bases left in between.

A single count supports this clone. J is TRBJ2-5 and V is TRBV4-3; maybe TRBD2 (6 bases). V was trimmed by 0 bases and J by 3 bases, leaving 11 bases between them. The germline V gene has CDR1 LGHNA and CDR2 YSLEER. This CDR3 is 15 amino acids long. The CDR3 is CASSQDPGGEETQYF. In DNA, the CDR3 is TGCGCCAGCAGCCAAGATCCCGGAGGGGAAGAGACCCAGTACTTC.

The V call is TRBV2, the J call TRBJ1-1; 10 bases line up with TRBD1. Germline values: CDR1 SNHLY, CDR2 FYNNEI. The CDR3 has 14 residues. Trimming cost V 6 bases and J 3 bases; bases outside gene matches: 4. The CDR3 here is CASSWTGGDTEAFF. In DNA, the CDR3 is TGTGCCAGCAGCTGGACAGGGGGAGACACTGAAGCTTTCTTT.

Written as DNA, the CDR3 is TGCGCCAGCAGCCAAGCCTCGACAGGGGTCAACGGCTACACCTTC. Protein sequence: CASSQASTGVNGYTF. The chain links TRBV4-3 to TRBJ1-2, with 8 positions matching TRBD1. V was pared by 1 base and J by 8 bases, with 9 bases of the junction left unmatched. The V gene's germline CDR1 is LGHNA and CDR2 YSLEER. The CDR3 is made up of 15 amino acids.

This rearrangement joins TRBV15 to TRBJ2-7, with 10 bases aligning to TRBD1. The CDR3 consists of 13 residues. Germline V gene lookup returns CDR1 LNHNV and CDR2 YYDKDF (reference sequence). The junction had 4 bases not matched to a gene; V was cut back by 8 bases and J by 3 bases. In DNA form, the CDR3 reads TGTGCCACCCAAGGGACAGGGGACTACGAGCAGTACTTC. This sequence encodes CATQGTGDYEQYF.

The sample holds one count of this clone. The chain combines TRBV4-3 with TRBJ2-3, with TRBD2 matching 10 bases. The germline CDR1 and CDR2 sequences are LGHNA and YSLEER. The CDR3 loop spans 16 amino acids. J lost 2 bases, V lost 0 bases, and 2 bases had no gene match. The CDR3 is CASSQDSGGYTDTQYF. DNA of the CDR3: TGCGCCAGCAGCCAAGATAGCGGGGGGTACACAGATACGCAGTATTTT.

CDR3: CASSGQGGGTDTQYF. The CDR3 DNA reads TGTGCCAGCAGCGGACAGGGCGGGGGCACAGATACGCAGTATTTT. This chain connects TRBV6-6 to TRBJ2-3, with 8 bases lining up with TRBD1. After removal of 6 bases from V and 1 base from J, the junction contained 6 bases not matched to a gene. The CDR3 sequence is 15 residues long. Germline V CDR1 and CDR2: MNHNY, SVGAGI (reference sequence).

The chain employs TRBV7-9 and TRBJ2-3; 12 positions match TRBD2. Germline CDR1 and CDR2: SEHNR and FQNEAQ (reference sequence). This CDR3 is built from 15 residues. V was pared by 5 bases and J by 3 bases, with 3 bases of the junction left unmatched. This CDR3 is CASSAGTSGTDTQYF. The DNA for the CDR3 is TGTGCCAGCAGCGCCGGGACTAGCGGGACAGATACGCAGTATTTT. The whole variable domain, filled in from reference TRBV7-9 and TRBJ2-3, reads DTGVSQNPRHKITKRGQNVTFRCDPISEHNRLYWYRQTLGQGPEFLTYFQNEAQLEKSRLLSDRFSAERPKGSFSTLEIQRTEQGDSAMYLCASSAGTSGTDTQYFGPGTRLTVL.

This sequence joins TRBV27 and TRBJ1-4; 7 bases map to TRBD1. Germline-derived CDR1 and CDR2 are MNHEY and SMNVEV (reference sequence). The CDR3 is 17 residues long. Trimming removed 4 bases from V and 10 bases from J; junction bases left unmatched: 18. The CDR3 loop is CASSSTGQSNLGRKLFF. The CDR3 nucleotides are TGTGCCAGCAGTTCGACGGGACAGTCAAACCTCGGCCGAAAACTGTTTTTT.

This chain links TRBV5-1 with TRBJ2-7; TRBD2 is a possible D gene (6 bases). There are 15 residues in the CDR3. Trimming removed 3 bases from V and 3 bases from J, with 16 bases in between. Per germline, CDR1 SGHRS and CDR2 YFSETQ. The CDR3, as DNA: TGCGCCAGCAGCTATTCTTGGGACTTTTACTACGAGCAGTACTTC. Encoded protein: CASSYSWDFYYEQYF.

This rearrangement joins TRBV6-4 to TRBJ2-3; 8 bases match TRBD2. V lost 2 bases to trimming and J lost 3 bases; unmatched junction nucleotides: 1. There are 14 residues in the CDR3. CDR1 is MRHNA, CDR2 SNTAGT, per germline. The CDR3 sequence: CASSDGGGTDTQYF. The CDR3 DNA sequence: TGTGCCAGCAGTGACGGCGGGGGGACAGATACGCAGTATTTT.

The CDR3 sequence: CASSDLRGRGNTEAFF. In DNA form, the CDR3 reads TGCGCCAGCAGTGACCTCAGGGGGCGGGGGAACACTGAAGCTTTCTTT. J is TRBJ1-1 and V is TRBV10-2, with 8 bases lining up with TRBD1. This CDR3 has 16 residues. The V gene end was trimmed by 3 bases and the J gene end by 1 base; junction bases not matched to a gene: 7. The germline V gene has CDR1 WSHSY and CDR2 SAAADI.

The chain recombines TRBV7-8 with TRBJ2-1; 9 bases map to TRBD2. Per the germline V gene, CDR1 is SGHVS and CDR2 is FQNEAQ. V trimming: 7 bases; J trimming: 9 bases; junction bases outside the gene matches: 10. The CDR3 covers 14 residues. The CDR3 bases are TGTGCCAGCAATATAGCGGGGGCTTGGGGTGAGCAGTTCTTC. It codes for CASNIAGAWGEQFF.

This clone was seen just once. This chain links TRBV7-3 with TRBJ2-2; D ambiguous. Germline V CDR1 and CDR2: SGHTA, FQGTGA. The CDR3 totals 14 residues. The germline V and J ends were trimmed by 2 bases and 5 bases, with 9 bases remaining between them. The CDR3 spells CASSLEFGTGELFF. The CDR3 DNA follows: TGTGCCAGCAGCTTAGAATTCGGTACCGGGGAGCTGTTTTTT.

This clone has just a few counts. J is TRBJ1-2 and V is TRBV7-2; TRBD1 might be the D (5 bases). The CDR3 sequence is 13 residues long. Germline V gene sequence: CDR1 SGHTA, CDR2 FQGNSA. V lost 3 bases, J lost 7 bases, and 12 bases lay in between. The CDR3 loop is CASSFGRERGYTF. The CDR3, as DNA: TGTGCCAGCAGCTTCGGCAGGGAACGTGGCTACACCTTC.

This chain uses TRBV4-2 with TRBJ2-7; D might be TRBD2 (5 bases). CDR3 length equals 21 residues. Per germline, CDR1 LGHNA and CDR2 YNFKEQ. Trimming stripped 1 base from V and 0 bases from J, with 28 bases between. The CDR3 DNA is TGTGCCAGCAGCCAAGCGACGGGCGTATGGAGTCCAGCGGCGCTCTCCTACGAGCAGTACTTC. It specifies CASSQATGVWSPAALSYEQYF.

This clone came up once. V and J are TRBV6-6 and TRBJ2-7; TRBD1 agrees at 7 bases. V lost 0 bases and J lost 4; bases outside the gene matches: 0. The CDR3 runs 13 residues. Germline V gene lookup returns CDR1 MNHNY and CDR2 SVGAGI (reference sequence). Here the CDR3 DNA reads TGTGCCAGCAGTTACTCGACAGGGTACGAGCAGTACTTC. Translated, it gives CASSYSTGYEQYF.

This clone was counted between two and nine times. At one end the junction does not follow the germline gene, possibly because of a read error. The chain combines TRBV7-8 with TRBJ2-3, with D tentatively TRBD2 (5 bases). Germline V gene data show CDR1 as SGHVS and CDR2 as FQNEAQ. The CDR3 has 15 amino acids. The CDR3 DNA is TGTGCCAGCAGCTTAGCGTTAAGCGGCACAGATACGCAGTGTTTT. Protein: CASSLALSGTDTQCF.